Below are 30 T cell receptor beta chains sequenced from a single sample in a study of T cell changes during pregnancy in multiple sclerosis. Sequencing used immunoSEQ multiplex PCR; TCRdb keeps in-frame clones, though not all of them. The data hold 45,000 to 50,000 clones, with 85% to 95% observed a single time. The sample here was CD4+ T cells from peripheral blood mononuclear cells, taken in the second trimester of pregnancy. All receptors come from a female donor in good health, enrolled as a control in a pregnancy study.

V and J are TRBV4-3 and TRBJ2-1; 12 bases are shared with TRBD1. Germline V gene sequence: CDR1 LGHNA, CDR2 YSLEER. J gave up 7 bases and V 4 bases, and 20 bases lay outside the gene matches. The CDR3 has 20 amino acids. CDR3 amino acids: CASSLFPGQGAFRGLNEQFF. DNA for the CDR3: TGCGCCAGCAGCCTATTCCCGGGACAGGGGGCCTTCAGGGGCCTTAATGAGCAGTTCTTC.

The chain links TRBV5-1 to TRBJ1-4; D may be TRBD1 (6 bases). V was pared by 3 bases and J by 0 bases, with 15 bases between. CDR3 size: 17 residues. The germline V gene encodes CDR1 SGHRS and CDR2 YFSETQ. This CDR3 is CASSSGGGGTTNEKLFF. CDR3 nucleotide sequence: TGCGCCAGCAGCTCTGGAGGGGGGGGGACAACTAATGAAAAACTGTTTTTT.

V usage is TRBV6-5 and J usage is TRBJ2-5; D remains unclear. V was clipped by 6 bases and J by 5 bases, with 10 bases between them. The CDR3 contains 12 residues. Germline V gene data show CDR1 as MNHEY and CDR2 as SVGAGI. CDR3 amino acids: CASSPGRETQYF. In nucleotides, the CDR3 is TGTGCCAGCAGCCCCGGCAGGGAGACCCAGTACTTC.

This clone was recorded once. The chain carries TRBV9 and TRBJ2-1, with D hard to call. Germline V gene lookup returns CDR1 SGDLS and CDR2 YYNGEE. V gave up 0 bases and J gave up 4 bases, with 8 bases separating them. There are 14 residues in the CDR3. CDR3 sequence: CASSVANRYNEQFF. The CDR3 coding sequence is TGTGCCAGCAGCGTAGCTAACAGATACAATGAGCAGTTCTTC.

The chain joins TRBV27 to TRBJ2-3; weak D call: TRBD1 (5 bases). CDR1 is MNHEY and CDR2 is SMNVEV in the germline V gene (reference sequence). With 2 bases removed from V and 0 bases from J, the gap between germline ends came to 6 bases. This CDR3 spans 14 amino acids. CDR3 DNA sequence: TGTGCCAGCAGTTTAGGACACAGCACAGATACGCAGTATTTT. Encoded protein: CASSLGHSTDTQYF.

The chain joins TRBV5-4 to TRBJ2-5, with TRBD1 as a possible D gene (8 bases). V was shortened by 3 bases and J by 2 bases, with 17 bases between the two germline ends. Germline-derived CDR1 and CDR2 are SGHNT and YYREEE (reference sequence). This CDR3 has 16 amino acids. CDR3 sequence reads: CASSSGGQGRQETQYF. The CDR3, as DNA: TGTGCCAGCAGCTCGGGAGGACAGGGACGACAAGAGACCCAGTACTTC. Full variable domain (outside the CDR3, taken from reference TRBV5-4 and TRBJ2-5): ETGVTQSPTHLIKTRGQQVTLRCSSQSGHNTVSWYQQALGQGPQFIFQYYREEENGRGNFPPRFSGLQFPNYSSELNVNALELDDSALYLCASSSGGQGRQETQYFGPGTRLLVL.

This chain connects TRBV9 to TRBJ1-2, with 9 bases matching TRBD1. The germline V gene has CDR1 SGDLS and CDR2 YYNGEE. J lost 8 bases, V lost 4 bases, and 6 bases had no gene match. The CDR3 is 13 amino acids. The CDR3 region has the DNA TGTGCCAGCAGCCAATGGACAGGGGAAGGCTACACCTTC. It encodes CASSQWTGEGYTF. Combining the CDR3 with reference TRBV9 and TRBJ1-2 gives the whole variable domain DSGVTQTPKHLITATGQRVTLRCSPRSGDLSVYWYQQSLDQGLQFLIQYYNGEERAKGNILERFSAQQFPDLHSELNLSSLELGDSALYFCASSQWTGEGYTFGSGTRLTVV.

The chain carries TRBV27 and TRBJ1-1, with TRBD1 matching over 9 bases. This CDR3 is built from 16 residues. Losses at the gene ends were 2 bases for V and 6 bases for J; bases not matched to a gene: 10. Per germline, CDR1 MNHEY and CDR2 SMNVEV (reference sequence). CDR3 sequence: CASSLRGDRVSAEAFF. The DNA of the CDR3 is TGTGCCAGCAGTTTAAGGGGGGACAGGGTGTCTGCTGAAGCTTTCTTT.

This clone has more than one count but fewer than ten. The gene calls are TRBV19 and TRBJ1-2; no firm D call. Germline V gives CDR1 LNHDA, CDR2 SQIVND (reference sequence). The CDR3 has 12 amino acids. V was clipped by 3 bases and J by 8 bases, with 10 bases between them. In DNA form, the CDR3 reads TGTGCCAGTAGTATCACGCCTGAGGGCTACACCTTC. It yields the protein CASSITPEGYTF.

This chain links TRBV6-5 with TRBJ2-5; 7 positions match TRBD1. The length of the CDR3 is 15 residues. With V trimmed by 6 bases and J by 0 bases, 7 bases remained unmatched. Germline CDR1 is MNHEY and CDR2 is SVGAGI. This CDR3 reads CASSETGMYQETQYF. CDR3 in DNA: TGTGCCAGCAGCGAGACAGGGATGTACCAAGAGACCCAGTACTTC.

Only one count was recorded for this clone. The V call is TRBV7-2, the J call TRBJ1-3; 8 nucleotides line up with TRBD1. V lost 2 bases to trimming and J lost 7 bases; unmatched junction nucleotides: 10. The CDR3 extends over 16 amino acids. CDR1 SGHTA and CDR2 FQGNSA come from the germline V gene. CDR3 sequence: CASSLMLQGGPNTIYF. CDR3 DNA sequence: TGTGCCAGCAGCTTAATGCTACAGGGGGGTCCGAACACCATATATTTT.

J is TRBJ1-5 and V is TRBV11-3; 7 positions match TRBD1. V lost 4 bases to trimming and J lost 5 bases; unmatched junction nucleotides: 2. The CDR3 covers 13 residues. Germline CDR1 is SGHNT and CDR2 is YENEEA. The CDR3 loop is CASSSDRDQPQHF. The DNA of the CDR3 is TGTGCCAGCAGCTCAGACAGGGATCAGCCCCAGCATTTT.

The chain carries TRBV15 and TRBJ2-3, with D unresolved. CDR1 is LNHNV and CDR2 is YYDKDF in the germline V gene (reference sequence). CDR3 length: 12 amino acids. Trimming left V 2 bases short and J 6 bases short, with 6 bases between. CDR3 sequence reads: CATSRNGDTQYF. DNA of the CDR3: TGTGCCACCAGCAGAAACGGGGATACGCAGTATTTT.

This clone showed up just a few times. This rearrangement joins TRBV5-1 to TRBJ2-7; D unclear. V lost 0 bases and J lost 4, with 17 bases in between. This CDR3 is 16 amino acids long. In germline, CDR1 is SGHRS, CDR2 YFSETQ. This chain's CDR3 is CASSLELVGRDYEQYF. DNA of the CDR3: TGCGCCAGCAGCTTGGAGCTAGTTGGCAGAGATTACGAGCAGTACTTC.

The chain links TRBV11-3 to TRBJ2-7; D not certain. Trimming took off 6 bases at V and 3 bases at J, with 6 bases between the two ends. Germline-derived CDR1 and CDR2 are SGHNT and YENEEA. The CDR3 extends over 11 amino acids. Here the CDR3 reads CASSSGYEQYF. Written as DNA, the CDR3 is TGTGCCAGCAGTTCAGGCTACGAGCAGTACTTC.

This chain joins TRBV5-8 and TRBJ1-5; TRBD1 might be the D (5 bases). Trimming cost V 3 bases and J 7 bases, with 11 bases left between them. This CDR3 contains 13 residues. The germline CDR1 and CDR2 sequences are SGHTS and YDEGEE. This CDR3 is CASSSVGGQPQHF. The CDR3 DNA follows: TGTGCCAGCAGCTCAGTGGGGGGACAGCCCCAGCATTTT.

The chain joins TRBV15 to TRBJ1-2; 7 bases fit TRBD1. CDR3 length equals 12 residues. Germline assignment: CDR1 LNHNV and CDR2 YYDKDF (reference sequence). Germline trimming cut 6 bases from V and 7 bases from J; bases unmatched to any gene: 5. CDR3 amino acids: CATSPTGIGYTF. The CDR3, as DNA: TGTGCCACCAGTCCGACAGGGATTGGCTACACCTTC.

V and J are TRBV5-6 and TRBJ1-2, with 7 positions matching TRBD1. CDR3 length: 14 amino acids. CDR1 and CDR2 (germline): SGHDT, YYEEEE. With 4 bases clipped from V and 8 bases from J, the junction kept 11 bases outside the gene matches. This chain's CDR3 is CASSRRQGLGGYTF. The CDR3 DNA follows: TGTGCCAGCAGCAGAAGACAGGGCCTTGGGGGCTACACCTTC. Full variable domain (rest looked up from reference TRBV5-6 and TRBJ1-2): DAGVTQSPTHLIKTRGQQVTLRCSPKSGHDTVSWYQQALGQGPQFIFQYYEEEERQRGNFPDRFSGHQFPNYSSELNVNALLLGDSALYLCASSRRQGLGGYTFGSGTRLTVV.

This chain uses TRBV19 with TRBJ2-3; 9 positions match TRBD2. The ends lost 4 bases at V and 1 base at J; junction bases unmatched: 3. This CDR3 spans 15 amino acids. In germline, CDR1 is LNHDA, CDR2 SQIVND (reference sequence). The CDR3 loop reads CASSKQRGGTDTQYF. CDR3 nucleotide sequence: TGTGCCAGTAGTAAGCAGCGGGGGGGCACAGATACGCAGTATTTT.

The count of this clone is one. The chain carries TRBV21-1 and TRBJ2-2; TRBD1, the table's D call, was not compared with the DNA. TRBV21-1 is marked as a pseudogene. The CDR3 length is 18 residues. The DNA for the CDR3 is TGTGCCAGCAGCAAAGAAGGGACAGATCCATCGAACACCGGGGAGCTGTTTTTT. This sequence encodes CASSKEGTDPSNTGELFF.

The chain has TRBV27 and TRBJ2-5; TRBD1 might be the D (5 bases). Trimming cost V 5 bases and J 1 base, with 14 bases left between them. Germline CDR1 reads MNHEY; CDR2 reads SMNVEV (reference sequence). The CDR3 totals 15 residues. The CDR3: CASSPRVGPQETQYF. The CDR3 coding sequence is TGTGCCAGCAGTCCTCGGGTGGGGCCCCAAGAGACCCAGTACTTC.

The rearrangement uses TRBV9 and TRBJ2-5, with 10 positions matching TRBD2. Looked up from germline, CDR1 is SGDLS and CDR2 is YYNGEE. CDR3 length equals 16 residues. V shed 0 bases, J shed 2 bases, and the junction held 4 bases outside the gene matches. CDR3 nucleotide sequence: TGTGCCAGCAGCGTAGAGGGGACTAGCGTACAAGAGACCCAGTACTTC. This sequence encodes CASSVEGTSVQETQYF.

The rearrangement joins TRBV4-2 to TRBJ2-3; TRBD2 aligns across 12 bases. The CDR3 contains 17 residues. The J segment lost 6 bases and the V segment lost 0 bases, leaving 7 bases of the junction unmatched. The germline V gene has CDR1 LGHNA and CDR2 YNFKEQ. CDR3 sequence: CASSQDPLAGGLDTQYF. CDR3 DNA: TGTGCCAGCAGCCAAGATCCCCTAGCGGGGGGGCTGGATACGCAGTATTTT.

The chain couples TRBV7-8 to TRBJ1-2; tentatively, D is TRBD1 (6 bases). The CDR3 sequence is 14 residues long. Per germline, CDR1 SGHVS and CDR2 FQNEAQ. Trimming pared 5 bases from V and 2 bases from J, leaving 12 bases between. This CDR3 is CASSTRTENYGYTF. CDR3 nucleotides: TGTGCCAGCAGCACTAGGACAGAGAACTATGGCTACACCTTC. Complete variable domain (other parts from reference TRBV7-8 and TRBJ1-2): GAGVSQSPRYKVAKRGQDVALRCDPISGHVSLFWYQQALGQGPEFLTYFQNEAQLDKSGLPSDRFFAERPEGSVSTLKIQRTQQEDSAVYLCASSTRTENYGYTFGSGTRLTVV.

The chain employs TRBV4-2 and TRBJ1-4, with TRBD1 matching 9 bases. Losses at the gene ends were 4 bases for V and 6 bases for J; bases not matched to a gene: 3. The length of the CDR3 is 14 residues. In germline, CDR1 is LGHNA, CDR2 YNFKEQ. The CDR3: CASSPRDRDEKLFF. The CDR3 coding sequence is TGTGCCAGCAGCCCCCGGGACAGGGATGAAAAACTGTTTTTT.

CDR3 sequence: CASSLGGRRGNQPQHF. The DNA of the CDR3 is TGTGCCAGCAGCTTAGGCGGGCGCAGGGGCAATCAGCCCCAGCATTTT. The rearrangement uses TRBV13 and TRBJ1-5, with D possibly TRBD1 on 5 matching bases. Germline V gene lookup returns CDR1 PRHDT and CDR2 FYEKMQ (reference sequence). The CDR3 consists of 16 residues. V lost 0 bases, J lost 2 bases, and 11 bases lay in between.

The V call is TRBV5-8, the J call TRBJ2-5; 11 positions agree with TRBD2. Germline V gene lookup returns CDR1 SGHTS and CDR2 YDEGEE. The V and J ends lost 4 bases and 4 bases, in that order; junction bases with no gene match: 12. This CDR3 has 17 residues. The CDR3 protein is CASSRHGRLAGGETQYF. CDR3 nucleotides: TGTGCCAGCAGCCGTCACGGGCGTCTAGCGGGGGGAGAGACCCAGTACTTC. Complete variable domain (other parts from reference TRBV5-8 and TRBJ2-5): EAGVTQSPTHLIKTRGQQATLRCSPISGHTSVYWYQQALGLGLQFLLWYDEGEERNRGNFPPRFSGRQFPNYSSELNVNALELEDSALYLCASSRHGRLAGGETQYFGPGTRLLVL.

The rearrangement links TRBV7-9 to TRBJ1-5, with TRBD1 identical over 9 bases. Germline V lookup: CDR1 SEHNR, CDR2 FQNEAQ (reference sequence). The junction had 6 bases not matched to a gene; V was cut back by 5 bases and J by 7 bases. This CDR3 is 14 amino acids long. CDR3 nucleotide sequence: TGTGCCAGCAGCCCACAGGGGGCGGGGCAGCCCCAGCATTTT. Translation gives CASSPQGAGQPQHF.

The gene calls are TRBV7-6 and TRBJ2-7, with 7 bases identical to TRBD2. The J segment lost 0 bases and the V segment lost 7 bases, leaving 15 bases of the junction unmatched. This CDR3 has 17 residues. Germline CDR1 is SGHVS and CDR2 is FNYEAQ. CDR3 region: CASTIRPPGGSSYEQYF. The CDR3 DNA reads TGTGCCAGCACCATCCGCCCCCCGGGGGGTAGCTCCTACGAGCAGTACTTC.

The chain employs TRBV6-6 and TRBJ1-2, with D possibly TRBD1 on 5 matching bases. The CDR3 is 16 residues long. Trimming left V 1 base short and J 3 bases short, with 15 bases between. CDR1 MNHNY and CDR2 SVGAGI come from the germline V gene (reference sequence). Here the CDR3 DNA reads TGTGCCAGCAGTTACTTACAGGCAGAAAAGTACTATGGCTACACCTTC. This translates into CASSYLQAEKYYGYTF.